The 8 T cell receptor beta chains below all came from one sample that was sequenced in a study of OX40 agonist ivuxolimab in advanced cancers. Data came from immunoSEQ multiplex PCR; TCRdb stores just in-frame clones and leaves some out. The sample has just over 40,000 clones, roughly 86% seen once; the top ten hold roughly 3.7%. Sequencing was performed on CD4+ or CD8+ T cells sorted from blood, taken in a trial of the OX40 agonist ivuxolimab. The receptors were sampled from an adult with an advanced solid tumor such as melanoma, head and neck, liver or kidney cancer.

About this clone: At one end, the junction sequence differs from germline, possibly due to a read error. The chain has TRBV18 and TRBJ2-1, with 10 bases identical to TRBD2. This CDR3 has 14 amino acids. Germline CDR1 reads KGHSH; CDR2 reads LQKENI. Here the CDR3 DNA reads TGTGCCACCTCACACAGCGGGAGGGCCGAAGAGCAGTTCTTC. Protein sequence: CATSHSGRAEEQFF. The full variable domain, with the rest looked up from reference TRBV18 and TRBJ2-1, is NAGVMQNPRHLVRRRGQEARLRCSPMKGHSHVYWYRQLPEEGLKFMVYLQKENIIDESGMPKERFSAEFPKEGPSILRIQQVVRGDSAAYFCATSHSGRAEEQFFGPGTRLTVL.

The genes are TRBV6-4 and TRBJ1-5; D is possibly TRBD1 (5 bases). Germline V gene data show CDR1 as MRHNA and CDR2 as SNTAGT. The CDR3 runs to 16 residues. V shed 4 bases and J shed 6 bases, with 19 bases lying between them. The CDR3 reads CASSAGVKGRGQPQHF. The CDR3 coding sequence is TGTGCCAGCAGTGCAGGCGTCAAGGGGCGAGGTCAGCCCCAGCATTTT.

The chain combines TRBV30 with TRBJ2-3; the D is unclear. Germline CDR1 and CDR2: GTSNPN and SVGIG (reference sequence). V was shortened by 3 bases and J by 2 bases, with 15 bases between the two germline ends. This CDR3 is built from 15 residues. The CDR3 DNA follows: TGTGCCTGGAGCGTAGGAGTGGCGGACACAGATACGCAGTATTTT. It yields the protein CAWSVGVADTDTQYF.

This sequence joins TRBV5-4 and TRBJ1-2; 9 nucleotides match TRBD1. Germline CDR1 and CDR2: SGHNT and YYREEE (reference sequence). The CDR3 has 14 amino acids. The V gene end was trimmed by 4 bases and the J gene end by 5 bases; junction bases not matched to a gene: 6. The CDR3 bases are TGTGCCAGCAGCACGGACAGGGGATTGTATGGCTACACCTTC. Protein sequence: CASSTDRGLYGYTF.

The CDR3: CASSLVDNEKLFF. The CDR3 coding sequence is TGCGCCAGCAGCTTGGTTGATAATGAAAAACTGTTTTTT. The chain links TRBV5-1 to TRBJ1-4; D unclear. CDR3 length: 13 amino acids. Germline V CDR1 and CDR2: SGHRS, YFSETQ. Trimming shortened V by 0 bases and J by 4 bases, and 4 bases separated the two germline ends.

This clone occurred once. The CDR3 protein is CASSLADYEQYF. Here the CDR3 DNA reads TGTGCCAGCAGCCTAGCAGACTACGAGCAGTACTTC. The chain recombines TRBV14 with TRBJ2-5, with D unclear. The end of the DNA fits TRBJ2-7 better, so the J call may be wrong. Germline V gives CDR1 SGHDN, CDR2 FVKESK. This CDR3 has 12 residues.

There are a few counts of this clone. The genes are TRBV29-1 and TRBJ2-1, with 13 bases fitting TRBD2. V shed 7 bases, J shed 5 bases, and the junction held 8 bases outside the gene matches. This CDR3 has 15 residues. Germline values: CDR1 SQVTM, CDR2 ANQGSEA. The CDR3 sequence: CSADRTSGRNNEQFF. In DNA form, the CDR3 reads TGCAGCGCAGACCGGACTAGCGGGAGAAACAATGAGCAGTTCTTC.

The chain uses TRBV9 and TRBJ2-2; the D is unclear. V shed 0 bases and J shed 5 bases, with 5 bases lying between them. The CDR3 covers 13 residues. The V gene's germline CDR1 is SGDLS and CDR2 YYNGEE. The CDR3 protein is CASSVVSTGELFF. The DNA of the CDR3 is TGTGCCAGCAGCGTAGTCAGTACCGGGGAGCTGTTTTTT.